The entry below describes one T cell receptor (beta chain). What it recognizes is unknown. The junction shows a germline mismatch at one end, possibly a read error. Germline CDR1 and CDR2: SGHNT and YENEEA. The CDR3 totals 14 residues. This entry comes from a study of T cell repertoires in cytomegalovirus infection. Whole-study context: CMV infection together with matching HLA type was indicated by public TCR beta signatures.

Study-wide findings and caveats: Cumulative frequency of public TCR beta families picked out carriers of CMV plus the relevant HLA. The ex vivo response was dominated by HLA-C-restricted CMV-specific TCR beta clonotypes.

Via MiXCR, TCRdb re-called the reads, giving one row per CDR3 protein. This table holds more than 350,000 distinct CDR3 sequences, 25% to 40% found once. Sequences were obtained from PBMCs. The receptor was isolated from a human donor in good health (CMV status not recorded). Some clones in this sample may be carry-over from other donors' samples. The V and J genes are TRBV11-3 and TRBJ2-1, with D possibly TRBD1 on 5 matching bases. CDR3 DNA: TGTGCCAGCAGCTTAGAGCAGGGCTACAAGGAGCAGTTCTTC. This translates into CASSLEQGYKEQFF.